This T cell receptor (beta chain) was sequenced during a study of OX40 agonist ivuxolimab in advanced cancers. Overall study: Aged roughly 23 to 79 with a mean of approximately 57 years, they were almost 85% male. Study findings and constraints: In general, CD8+ T cells held more expanded clones than CD4+ did, on average.

Profiled with immunoSEQ multiplex PCR; TCRdb holds only in-frame clones, not every one. The sample yields roughly 70,000 clones, about 85% seen once. The table lists this clone with a few counts. The antigen is undetermined. The source was CD4+ or CD8+ T cells sorted from blood, collected in a trial of the OX40 agonist ivuxolimab. The TCR comes from an adult with an advanced solid tumor such as melanoma, head and neck, liver or kidney cancer.

The CDR3 is CASSLPPGQGWSGEKLFF. The CDR3 nucleotides read TGTGCCAGCAGCTTACCCCCGGGACAGGGGTGGTCTGGTGAAAAACTGTTTTTT. V usage is TRBV7-9 and J usage is TRBJ1-4; TRBD1 matches at 10 bases. The CDR3 sequence is 18 residues long. J gave up 7 bases and V 2 bases, and 13 bases lay outside the gene matches. The germline gives CDR1 SEHNR, CDR2 FQNEAQ (reference sequence).